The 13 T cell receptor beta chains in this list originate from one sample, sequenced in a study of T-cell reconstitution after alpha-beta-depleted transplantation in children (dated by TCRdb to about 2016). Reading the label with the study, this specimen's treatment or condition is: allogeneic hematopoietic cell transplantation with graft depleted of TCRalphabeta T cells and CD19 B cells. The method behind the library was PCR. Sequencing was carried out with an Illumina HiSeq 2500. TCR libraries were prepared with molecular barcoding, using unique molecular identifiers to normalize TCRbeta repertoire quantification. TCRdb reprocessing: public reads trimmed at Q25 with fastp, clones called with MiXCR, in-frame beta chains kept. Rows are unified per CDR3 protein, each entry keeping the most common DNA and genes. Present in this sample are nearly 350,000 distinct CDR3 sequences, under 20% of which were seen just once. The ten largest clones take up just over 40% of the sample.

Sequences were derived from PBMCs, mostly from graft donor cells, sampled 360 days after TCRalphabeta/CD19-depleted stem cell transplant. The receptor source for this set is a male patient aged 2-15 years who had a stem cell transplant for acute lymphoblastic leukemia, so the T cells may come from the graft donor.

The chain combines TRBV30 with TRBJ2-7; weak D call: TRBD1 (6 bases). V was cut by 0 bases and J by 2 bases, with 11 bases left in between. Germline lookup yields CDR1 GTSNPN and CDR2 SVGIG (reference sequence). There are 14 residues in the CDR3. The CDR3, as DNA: TGTGCCTGGAGTGTAAGCAGGGGCCCCTACGAGCAGTACTTC. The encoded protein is CAWSVSRGPYEQYF.

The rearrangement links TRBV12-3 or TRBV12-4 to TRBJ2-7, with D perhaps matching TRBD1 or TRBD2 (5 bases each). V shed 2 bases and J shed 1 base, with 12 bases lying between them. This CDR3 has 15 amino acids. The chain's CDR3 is CASSLRDGLSYEQYF. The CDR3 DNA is TGTGCCAGCAGTTTAAGGGACGGATTATCCTACGAGCAGTACTTC.

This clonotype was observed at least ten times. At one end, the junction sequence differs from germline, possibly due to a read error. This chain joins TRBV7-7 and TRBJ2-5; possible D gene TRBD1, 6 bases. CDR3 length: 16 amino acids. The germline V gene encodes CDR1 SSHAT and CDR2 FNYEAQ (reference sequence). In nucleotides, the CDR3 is TGTGCTAGCAGCTTAGCGCGGACGGGAAGGGGGGAGACCCAGTACTTC. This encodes CASSLARTGRGETQYF.

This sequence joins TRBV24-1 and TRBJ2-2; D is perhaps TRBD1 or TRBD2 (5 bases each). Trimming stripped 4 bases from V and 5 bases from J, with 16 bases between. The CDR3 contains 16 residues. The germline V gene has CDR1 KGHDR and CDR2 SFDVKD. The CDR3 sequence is CATSEPQGRGTGELFF. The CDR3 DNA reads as TGTGCCACCAGTGAGCCGCAGGGACGAGGGACCGGGGAGCTGTTTTTT.

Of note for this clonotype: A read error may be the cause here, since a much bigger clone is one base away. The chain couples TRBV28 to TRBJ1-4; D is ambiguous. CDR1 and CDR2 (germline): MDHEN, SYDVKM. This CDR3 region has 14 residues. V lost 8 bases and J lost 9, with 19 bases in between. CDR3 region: CASGPGSRNKKLFF. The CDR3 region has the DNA TGTGCCAGCGGTCCGGGATCCCGAAATAAAAAACTGTTTTTT. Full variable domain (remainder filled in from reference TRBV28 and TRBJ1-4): DVKVTQSSRYLVKRTGEKVFLECVQDMDHENMFWYRQDPGLGLRLIYFSYDVKMKEKGDIPEGYSVSREKKERFSLILESASTNQTSMYLCASGPGSRNKKLFFGSGTQLSVL.

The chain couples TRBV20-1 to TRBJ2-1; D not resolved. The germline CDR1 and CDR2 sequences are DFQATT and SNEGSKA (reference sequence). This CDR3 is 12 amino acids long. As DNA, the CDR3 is TGCAGCCACGGACGTTCGGGCAATGAGCAGTTCTTC. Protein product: CSHGRSGNEQFF.

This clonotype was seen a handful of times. This CDR3 reads CSVDFTGELFF. The CDR3 coding sequence is TGCAGCGTAGACTTCACCGGGGAGCTGTTTTTT. The rearrangement joins TRBV29-1 to TRBJ2-2; D uncertain. With 6 bases removed from V and 4 bases from J, the gap between germline ends came to 6 bases. This CDR3 spans 11 amino acids. The germline V gene encodes CDR1 SQVTM and CDR2 ANQGSEA.

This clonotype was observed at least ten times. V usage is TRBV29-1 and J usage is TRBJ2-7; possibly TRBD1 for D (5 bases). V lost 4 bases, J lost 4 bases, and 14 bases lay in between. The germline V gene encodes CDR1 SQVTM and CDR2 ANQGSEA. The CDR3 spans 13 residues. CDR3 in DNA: TGCAGCGTTGTGGCCCCCGACAGTTACGAGCAGTACTTC. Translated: CSVVAPDSYEQYF.

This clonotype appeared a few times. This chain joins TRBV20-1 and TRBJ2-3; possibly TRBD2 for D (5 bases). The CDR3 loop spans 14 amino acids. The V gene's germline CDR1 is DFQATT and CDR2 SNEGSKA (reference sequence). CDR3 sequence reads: CRALGRHPSDTQYF. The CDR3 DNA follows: TGCAGAGCCTTAGGGAGACACCCGTCAGATACGCAGTATTTT.

The CDR3, as DNA: TGCGCCAGCAGCTTGGGACAGGGCCGTCCAGATACGCAGTATTTT. Protein sequence: CASSLGQGRPDTQYF. V usage is TRBV5-1 and J usage is TRBJ2-3; 7 bases are shared with TRBD1. The junction had 5 bases not matched to a gene; V was cut back by 0 bases and J by 4 bases. Per the germline V gene, CDR1 is SGHRS and CDR2 is YFSETQ. The CDR3 length is 15 residues.

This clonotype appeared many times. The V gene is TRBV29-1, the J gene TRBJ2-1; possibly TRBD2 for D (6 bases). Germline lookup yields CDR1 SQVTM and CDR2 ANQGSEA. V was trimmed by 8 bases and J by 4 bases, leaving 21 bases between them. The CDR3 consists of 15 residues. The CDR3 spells CSLQGDLSGYNEQFF. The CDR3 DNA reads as TGCAGCCTCCAAGGGGACCTTAGCGGTTACAATGAGCAGTTCTTC.

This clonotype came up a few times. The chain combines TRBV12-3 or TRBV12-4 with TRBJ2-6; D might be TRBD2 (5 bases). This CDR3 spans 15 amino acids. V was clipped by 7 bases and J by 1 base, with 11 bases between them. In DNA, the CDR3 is TGTGCCAGCAAAGTTACGGGATCTGGGGCCAACGTCCTGACTTTC. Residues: CASKVTGSGANVLTF.

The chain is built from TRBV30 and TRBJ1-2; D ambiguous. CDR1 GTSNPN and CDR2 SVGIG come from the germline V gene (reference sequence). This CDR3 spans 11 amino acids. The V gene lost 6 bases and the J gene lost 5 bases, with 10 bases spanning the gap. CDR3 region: CACLYGYGYTF. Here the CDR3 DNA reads TGTGCCTGCCTTTATGGGTATGGCTACACCTTC.